Each of the 10 T cell receptor beta chains below was sequenced from the same sample in a study of T cell responses to AZD1222 COVID-19 vaccine. Clones were read by immunoSEQ multiplex PCR, and TCRdb kept only the in-frame ones, dropping some. The data show roughly 140,000 clones, about 91% seen once. This sample comprised peripheral blood, obtained on day 0 of AZD1222 vaccination. Every receptor here comes from an adult in good health.

This rearrangement joins TRBV30 to TRBJ1-1, with TRBD1 as a possible D gene (5 bases). The germline gives CDR1 GTSNPN, CDR2 SVGIG (reference sequence). V was clipped by 5 bases and J by 2 bases, with 15 bases between them. This CDR3 region has 14 residues. In nucleotides, the CDR3 is TGTGCCTGGGGACCGGGGCTTTCTAACACTGAAGCTTTCTTT. This gives the protein CAWGPGLSNTEAFF. The entire variable domain, with the rest obtained from reference TRBV30 and TRBJ1-1, is as follows: SQTIHQWPATLVQPVGSPLSLECTVEGTSNPNLYWYRQAAGRGLQLLFYSVGIGQISSEVPQNLSASRPQDRQFILSSKKLLLSDSGFYLCAWGPGLSNTEAFFGQGTRLTVV.

The chain employs TRBV6-2 or TRBV6-3 and TRBJ2-2; D remains ambiguous. V was cut by 3 bases and J by 2 bases, with 1 base left in between. The CDR3 sequence is 12 residues long. Germline V gene sequence: CDR1 MNHEY, CDR2 SVGEGT. CDR3 in DNA: TGTGCCAGCAGTTATAACACCGGGGAGCTGTTTTTT. Protein product: CASSYNTGELFF.

The genes are TRBV2 and TRBJ2-1; 7 bases map to TRBD2. V was clipped by 7 bases and J by 3 bases; unmatched bases: 3. The CDR3 loop spans 13 amino acids. Germline assignment: CDR1 SNHLY and CDR2 FYNNEI. CDR3 DNA: TGTGCCAGCATGCTAGCGGACTACAATGAGCAGTTCTTC. Translating it yields CASMLADYNEQFF.

The gene calls are TRBV9 and TRBJ1-6, with D possibly TRBD1 on 5 matching bases. V was clipped by 0 bases and J by 7 bases, with 11 bases between them. Germline V gene lookup returns CDR1 SGDLS and CDR2 YYNGEE. This CDR3 is built from 15 residues. As DNA, the CDR3 is TGTGCCAGCAGCGTAGTAGGGGTTGGGAATTCACCCCTCCACTTT. This gives the protein CASSVVGVGNSPLHF.

The chain combines TRBV11-3 with TRBJ2-2, with 7 bases aligning to TRBD1. The length of the CDR3 is 16 residues. Trimming cost V 2 bases and J 0 bases; bases outside gene matches: 3. Germline assignment: CDR1 SGHNT and CDR2 YENEEA. The CDR3 reads CASSLPTGTNTGELFF. CDR3 nucleotides: TGTGCCAGCAGCTTACCGACAGGGACGAACACCGGGGAGCTGTTTTTT. Together with reference TRBV11-3 and TRBJ2-2, the CDR3 gives the full variable domain: EAGVVQSPRYKIIEKKQPVAFWCNPISGHNTLYWYLQNLGQGPELLIRYENEEAVDDSQLPKDRFSAERLKGVDSTLKIQPAELGDSAVYLCASSLPTGTNTGELFFGEGSRLTVL.

The chain's CDR3 is CASSLKSPDSNSPLHF. CDR3 DNA sequence: TGTGCCAGCTCACTAAAAAGTCCGGACAGCAATTCACCCCTCCACTTT. The chain joins TRBV18 to TRBJ1-6, with TRBD1 as a possible D gene (6 bases). Per the germline V gene, CDR1 is KGHSH and CDR2 is LQKENI. The CDR3 extends over 16 amino acids. V was trimmed by 4 bases and J by 7 bases, leaving 17 bases between them. Full variable domain (remainder filled in from reference TRBV18 and TRBJ1-6): NAGVMQNPRHLVRRRGQEARLRCSPMKGHSHVYWYRQLPEEGLKFMVYLQKENIIDESGMPKERFSAEFPKEGPSILRIQQVVRGDSAAYFCASSLKSPDSNSPLHFGNGTRLTVT.

This rearrangement joins TRBV6-5 to TRBJ2-7, with D uncertain. Germline V gene lookup returns CDR1 MNHEY and CDR2 SVGAGI. The CDR3 loop spans 13 amino acids. V was shortened by 3 bases and J by 2 bases, with 8 bases between the two germline ends. For the CDR3, the DNA is TGTGCCAGCAGTTATGGACCAGCCTACGAGCAGTACTTC. It yields the protein CASSYGPAYEQYF.

The chain couples TRBV18 to TRBJ2-1; D might be TRBD2 (6 bases). Germline CDR1 is KGHSH and CDR2 is LQKENI. CDR3 length: 13 amino acids. Trimming stripped 5 bases from V and 11 bases from J, with 16 bases between. CDR3 in DNA: TGTGCCAGCTCAGCCGGGACTGACCTGCAGCAGTTCTTC. It translates to CASSAGTDLQQFF.

V and J are TRBV15 and TRBJ1-5, with D uncertain. Looked up from germline, CDR1 is LNHNV and CDR2 is YYDKDF (reference sequence). Trimming shortened V by 0 bases and J by 0 bases, and 6 bases separated the two germline ends. The CDR3 is made up of 15 amino acids. Written as DNA, the CDR3 is TGTGCCACCAGCAGAGATAGGAGTAGCAATCAGCCCCAGCATTTT. Translating it yields CATSRDRSSNQPQHF.

The V call is TRBV5-5, the J call TRBJ1-6; 7 bases are shared with TRBD1. Germline V gene sequence: CDR1 SGHKS, CDR2 YYEKEE (reference sequence). J was trimmed by 10 bases and V by 6 bases; bases with no gene match: 13. The CDR3 contains 15 residues. The CDR3, as DNA: TGTGCCAGCAAAATTGTCGGAGGGGGCGGGTCACCCCTCCACTTT. Translating it yields CASKIVGGGGSPLHF.